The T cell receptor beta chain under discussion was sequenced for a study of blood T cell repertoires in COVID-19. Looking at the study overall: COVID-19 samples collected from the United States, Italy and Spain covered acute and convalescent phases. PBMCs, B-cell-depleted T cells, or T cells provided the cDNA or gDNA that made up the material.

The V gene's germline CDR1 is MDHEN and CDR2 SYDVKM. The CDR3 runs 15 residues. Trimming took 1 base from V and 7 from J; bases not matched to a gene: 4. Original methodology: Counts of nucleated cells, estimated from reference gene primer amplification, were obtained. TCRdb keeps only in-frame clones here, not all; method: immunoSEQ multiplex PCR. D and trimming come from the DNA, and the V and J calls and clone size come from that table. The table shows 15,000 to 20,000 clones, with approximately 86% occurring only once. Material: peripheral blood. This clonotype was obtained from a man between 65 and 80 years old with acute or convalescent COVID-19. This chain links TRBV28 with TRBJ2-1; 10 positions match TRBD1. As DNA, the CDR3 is TGTGCCAGCAGTTTATTAGGACAGGGGGGGAATGAGCAGTTCTTC. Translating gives CASSLLGQGGNEQFF.